This T cell receptor beta chain came from a study of blood T cells in healthy people across ages (dated by TCRdb to about 2015). About the study as a whole: In model experiments, roughly one uniquely barcoded TCR beta cDNA molecule per two T cells was captured by template switching. Donors were grouped into four age groups: young (average roughly 15 years), middle-aged (39), aged (around 56) and long-lived (approximately 82). The study analyzed two additional independent replicas of 1 million unique cDNA reads from the same blood draw for two donors, one aged 18 to 30 and one aged 80 or older. To track age-related changes in TCR beta repertoire diversity, the study relied on deep sequencing normalized with unique cDNA molecular identifiers. Donors of different ages were randomly distributed across sequencing lanes to avoid experimental bias.

Donors were under 40 systemically healthy Caucasian individuals from Russia aged about 6 to 100 years. Each donor gave roughly 9 milliliters of peripheral blood, drawn into EDTA-treated Vacutainer tubes. PBMCs were isolated by Ficoll-Paque density-gradient centrifugation, with at least 6 million obtained per sample. Total RNA was extracted from PBMCs with Trizol reagent, with at least 6 micrograms obtained per sample. The percentages of naive CD45RAhigh/CD27high T cells were determined by flow cytometry on a PBMC aliquot from every donor. What the work shows at the level of the full study, not this receptor alone: Estimates of total diversity from one million sequenced T cells were regarded as lower bounds and underestimates. Conclusive comparison of naive and antigen-experienced compartments was prevented by the profiling of bulk unsorted PBMCs. The percentage of naive T cells measured by flow cytometry correlated strongly with observed TCR beta diversity. Observed TCR beta diversity per million T cells fell roughly linearly with age, and a significant reduction was already apparent by age roughly 40. Donor CMV infection status was unknown, potentially confounding age-related changes in expanded clonotypes. Compared with the aged group, the long-lived group had more naive CD4+ T cells, fewer expanded clones and increased TCR diversity, a pattern suggesting age selection.

Based on the germline V gene, the CDR1 and CDR2 sequences are SGHVS and FNYEAQ. Trimming costs V 1 base and J 0 bases, and their ends lie 6 bases apart. From its cysteine to its phenylalanine, the CDR3 spans 15 amino acids. Only the CDR3 portion is preserved as DNA: 45 bases, with reading frame beginning at the first base. Libraries were built with 5' RACE. Sequencing relied on an Illumina HiSeq 2500. A second PCR of roughly 7 to 11 cycles was performed with a sample-barcoded 5' primer and a J-beta primer mix. Each TCR beta cDNA molecule received a unique molecular identifier from a template-switch 5' adaptor carrying 12 random nucleotides. Each sample yielded at least 3 million CDR3-containing paired-end reads. The Mint cDNA synthesis kit, primed by a TRBC-specific oligonucleotide, was used to synthesize first-strand cDNA from all RNA. Following uracil-DNA glycosylase treatment, all cDNA underwent a first 18-cycle PCR with the universal primers M1SS and BC2_uni_R. In the source study's methods: For normalization, 1 million high-quality reads were randomly selected from each sample, with every read carrying a distinct molecular identifier. Reads with shared molecular identifiers were discarded instead of being binned into consensus sequences. MiTCR, run with a Q25 quality threshold and the strictest error-elimination algorithm, handled CDR3 identification, clonotype clustering and error correction. Lower-bound total TCR beta diversity was estimated with a nonparametric unseen species model using Euler transformation. TCRdb reran the public reads through fastp at Q25 and MiXCR, keeping productive beta chains. Every entry covers one CDR3 protein and lists the most common genes and DNA from its rows. These V and J calls derive from TCRdb rather than the authors' analysis. Present in this sample are some 1.5 million distinct CDR3 sequences, approximately 43% of which were seen just once. The ten largest clones take up just over 4% of the sample.

Remarks on this clonotype: The antigen it recognizes is unknown. Base qualities are not at hand, and no much larger clone is one base apart.

This sequence uses TRBV7-6 and TRBJ2-2; the D gene is not confidently resolved. Input material: blood. This sequence was found in a woman aged 18-29 years in good health. The nucleotide sequence is TGTGCCAGCAGCTTAGGTCCGTCGAACACCGGGGAGCTGTTTTTT. The translation is CASSLGPSNTGELFF.